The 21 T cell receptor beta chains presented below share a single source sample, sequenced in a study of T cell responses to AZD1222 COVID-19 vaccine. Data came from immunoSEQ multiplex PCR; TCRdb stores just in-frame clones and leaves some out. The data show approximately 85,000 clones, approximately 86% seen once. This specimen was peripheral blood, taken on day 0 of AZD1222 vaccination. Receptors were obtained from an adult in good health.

The CDR3 nucleotides read TGCGCCAGCAGCTTGGAGGGCCACACAGATACGCAGTATTTT. Encoded protein: CASSLEGHTDTQYF. V gene TRBV5-1 combines with J gene TRBJ2-3, with unresolved D. Trimming stripped 0 bases from V and 2 bases from J, with 7 bases between. CDR3 size: 14 residues. Germline loops: CDR1 SGHRS, CDR2 YFSETQ.

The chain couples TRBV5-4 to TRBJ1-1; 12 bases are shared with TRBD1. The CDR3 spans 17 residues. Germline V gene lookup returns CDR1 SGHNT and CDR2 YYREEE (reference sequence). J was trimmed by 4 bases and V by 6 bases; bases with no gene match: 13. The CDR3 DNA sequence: TGTGCCAGCAAAAGGTGGGGACAGGGGGCTTGGAGCACTGAAGCTTTCTTT. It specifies CASKRWGQGAWSTEAFF. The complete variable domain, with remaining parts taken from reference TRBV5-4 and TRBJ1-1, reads ETGVTQSPTHLIKTRGQQVTLRCSSQSGHNTVSWYQQALGQGPQFIFQYYREEENGRGNFPPRFSGLQFPNYSSELNVNALELDDSALYLCASKRWGQGAWSTEAFFGQGTRLTVV.

The CDR3 DNA reads TGTGCCAGCAGCAAAGTGCCCCCAATTGTCTCACCCCTCCACTTT. Its protein is CASSKVPPIVSPLHF. This chain joins TRBV21-1 and TRBJ1-6. TRBV21-1 is recorded as a pseudogene. This CDR3 spans 15 amino acids.

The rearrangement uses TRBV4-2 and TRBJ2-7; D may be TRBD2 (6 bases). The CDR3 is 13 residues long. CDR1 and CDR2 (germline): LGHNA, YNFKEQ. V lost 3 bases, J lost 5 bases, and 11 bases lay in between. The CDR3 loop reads CASSQPAGHEQYF. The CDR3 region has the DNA TGTGCCAGCAGCCAGCCTGCGGGACACGAGCAGTACTTC.

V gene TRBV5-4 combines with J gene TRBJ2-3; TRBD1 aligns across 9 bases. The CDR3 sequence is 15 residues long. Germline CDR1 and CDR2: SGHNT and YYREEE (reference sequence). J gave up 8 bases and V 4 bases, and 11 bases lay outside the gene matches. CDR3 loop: CASSMNTGGASTQYF. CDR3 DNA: TGTGCCAGCAGCATGAATACAGGGGGCGCGAGTACGCAGTATTTT.

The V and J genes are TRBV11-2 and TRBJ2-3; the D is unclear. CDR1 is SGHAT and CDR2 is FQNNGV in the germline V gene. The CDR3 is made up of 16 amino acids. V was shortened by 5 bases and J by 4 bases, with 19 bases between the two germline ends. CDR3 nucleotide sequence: TGTGCCAGCAGCGACCGACGGAACAGTATTTCAGATACGCAGTATTTT. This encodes CASSDRRNSISDTQYF.

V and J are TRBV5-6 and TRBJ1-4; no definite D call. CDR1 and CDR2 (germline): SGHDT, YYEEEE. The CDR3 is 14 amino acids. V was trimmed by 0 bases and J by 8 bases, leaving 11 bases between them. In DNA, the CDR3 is TGTGCCAGCAGCTTGGTCGGACGGTTAGAAAAACTGTTTTTT. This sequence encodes CASSLVGRLEKLFF.

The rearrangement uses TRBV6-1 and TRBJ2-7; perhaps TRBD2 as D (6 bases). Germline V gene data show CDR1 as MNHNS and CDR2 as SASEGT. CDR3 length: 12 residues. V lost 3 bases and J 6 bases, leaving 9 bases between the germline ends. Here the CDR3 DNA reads TGTGCCAGCAGTGAGGGACTTTCCGAGCAGTACTTC. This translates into CASSEGLSEQYF.

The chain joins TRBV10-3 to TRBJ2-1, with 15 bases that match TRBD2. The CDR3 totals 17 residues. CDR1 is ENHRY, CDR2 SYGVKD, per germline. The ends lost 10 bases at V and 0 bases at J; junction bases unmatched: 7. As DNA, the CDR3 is TGTGCCAGGTGGGGACTAGCGGGAGGATGCTCCTACAATGAGCAGTTCTTC. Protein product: CARWGLAGGCSYNEQFF.

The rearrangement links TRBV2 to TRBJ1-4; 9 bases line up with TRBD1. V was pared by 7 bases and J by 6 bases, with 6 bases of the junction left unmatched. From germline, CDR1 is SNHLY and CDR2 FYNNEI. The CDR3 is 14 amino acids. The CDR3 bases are TGTGCCAGCACGTCGGGGACAGGGTATGAAAAACTGTTTTTT. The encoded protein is CASTSGTGYEKLFF.

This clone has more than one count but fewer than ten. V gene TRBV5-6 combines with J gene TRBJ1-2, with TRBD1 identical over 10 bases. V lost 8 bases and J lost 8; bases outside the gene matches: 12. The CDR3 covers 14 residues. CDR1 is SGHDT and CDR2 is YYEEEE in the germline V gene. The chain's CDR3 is CASRATGGAGGYTF. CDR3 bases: TGTGCCAGTCGAGCGACAGGGGGCGCCGGAGGCTACACCTTC.

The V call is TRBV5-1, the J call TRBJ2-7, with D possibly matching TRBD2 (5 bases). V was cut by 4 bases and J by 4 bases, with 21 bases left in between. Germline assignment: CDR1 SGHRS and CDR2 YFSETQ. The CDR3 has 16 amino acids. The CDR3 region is CASSPWLGEQGYEQYF. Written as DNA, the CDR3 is TGCGCCAGCAGCCCGTGGCTCGGGGAGCAAGGGTACGAGCAGTACTTC.

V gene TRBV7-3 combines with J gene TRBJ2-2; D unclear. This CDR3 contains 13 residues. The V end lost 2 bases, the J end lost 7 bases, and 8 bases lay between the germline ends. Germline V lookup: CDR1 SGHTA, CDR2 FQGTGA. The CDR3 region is CASSLGDGGELFF. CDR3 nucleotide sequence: TGTGCCAGCAGCTTAGGGGATGGCGGGGAGCTGTTTTTT. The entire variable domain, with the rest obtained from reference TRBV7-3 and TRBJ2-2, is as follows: GAGVSQTPSNKVTEKGKYVELRCDPISGHTALYWYRQSLGQGPEFLIYFQGTGAADDSGLPNDRFFAVRPEGSVSTLKIQRTERGDSAVYLCASSLGDGGELFFGEGSRLTVL.

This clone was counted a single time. In DNA form, the CDR3 reads TGTGCCAGCTCACCGAGGACCCCGGGCCGGACAAGTATTCAGTACTTC. Translation gives CASSPRTPGRTSIQYF. The chain uses TRBV18 and TRBJ2-4, with D possibly being TRBD1 (5 bases). The CDR3 runs 16 residues. Between the trimmed V and J ends, which lost 3 bases and 10 bases, there was a span of 22 bases. The germline V gene encodes CDR1 KGHSH and CDR2 LQKENI.

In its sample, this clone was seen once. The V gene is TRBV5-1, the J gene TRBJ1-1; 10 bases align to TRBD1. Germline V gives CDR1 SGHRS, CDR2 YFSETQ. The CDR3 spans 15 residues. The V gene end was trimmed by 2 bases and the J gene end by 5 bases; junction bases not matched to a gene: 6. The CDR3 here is CASSLNPGQGTEAFF. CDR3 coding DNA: TGCGCCAGCAGCTTAAACCCGGGACAGGGGACTGAAGCTTTCTTT.

CDR3 DNA sequence: TGTGCCAGCAGGAATACAGGGAATCCCTACGAGCAGTACTTC. Translation gives CASRNTGNPYEQYF. This chain links TRBV3-1 (or the pseudogene TRBV3-2) with TRBJ2-7; maybe TRBD1 (6 bases). This CDR3 spans 14 amino acids. Trimming removed 6 bases at V and 2 bases at J, with 14 bases between. CDR1 is LGHDT and CDR2 is YNNKEL in the germline V gene (reference sequence).

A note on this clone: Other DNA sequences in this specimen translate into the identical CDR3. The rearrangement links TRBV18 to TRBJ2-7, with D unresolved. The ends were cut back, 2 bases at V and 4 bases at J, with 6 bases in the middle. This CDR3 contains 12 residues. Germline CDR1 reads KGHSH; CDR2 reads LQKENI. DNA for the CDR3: TGTGCCAGCTCACCAGGTCGGTACGAGCAGTACTTC. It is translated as CASSPGRYEQYF.

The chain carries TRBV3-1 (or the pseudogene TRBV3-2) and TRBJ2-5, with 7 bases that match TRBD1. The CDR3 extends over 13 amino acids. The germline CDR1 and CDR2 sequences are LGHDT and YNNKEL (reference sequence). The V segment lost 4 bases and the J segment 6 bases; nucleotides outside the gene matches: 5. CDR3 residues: CASSPTGPKTQYF. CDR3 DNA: TGTGCCAGCAGCCCGACAGGGCCGAAGACCCAGTACTTC.

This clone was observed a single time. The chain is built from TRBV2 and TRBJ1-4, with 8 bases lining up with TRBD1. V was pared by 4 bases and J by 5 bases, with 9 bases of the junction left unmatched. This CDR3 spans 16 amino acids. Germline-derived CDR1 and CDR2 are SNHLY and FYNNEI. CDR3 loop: CASSGRQGNMNEKLFF. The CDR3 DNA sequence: TGTGCCAGCAGTGGACGACAGGGGAATATGAATGAAAAACTGTTTTTT.

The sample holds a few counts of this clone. The CDR3 loop is CASTGAGGYEQYF. The CDR3, as DNA: TGCGCCAGCACAGGGGCGGGGGGCTACGAGCAGTACTTC. The chain is built from TRBV10-2 and TRBJ2-7, with TRBD2 identical over 8 bases. Germline assignment: CDR1 WSHSY and CDR2 SAAADI. V trimming: 7 bases; J trimming: 3 bases; junction bases outside the gene matches: 5. The CDR3 extends over 13 amino acids.

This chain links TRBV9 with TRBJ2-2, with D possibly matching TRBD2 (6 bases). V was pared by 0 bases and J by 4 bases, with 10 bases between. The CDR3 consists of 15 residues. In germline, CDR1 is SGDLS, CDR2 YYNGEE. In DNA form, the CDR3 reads TGTGCCAGCAGCGTAGGGGGGGTTGGCACCGGGGAGCTGTTTTTT. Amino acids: CASSVGGVGTGELFF.